The T cell receptor beta chain described here comes from a study of neurological immune-mediated disorders. With regard to this clonotype: A much larger clone is a single base away; this may be a read error.

The CDR3 length is 13 residues. The cDNA was synthesized by 5'RACE incorporating 10-nucleotide random UMIs. TCRdb analysed the 5' RACE reads with MiXCR anew, one entry per CDR3 protein. There are around 38,000 distinct CDR3 sequences in the sample; approximately 15% occur only once, and 3.5% to 4.5% lies in the top ten. J is TRBJ1-2 and V is TRBV12-3 or TRBV12-4; perhaps TRBD1 as D (5 bases). This TCR came from a woman aged 55-70 years with HTLV-1-associated myelopathy (HAM/TSP). Sequencing input: CD4+ T cells from blood. The CDR3 spells CASSFRQGYVYTF. CDR3 in DNA: TGTGCCAGCAGTTTCAGGCAGGGCTATGTCTACACCTTC.